These 23 T cell receptor beta chains were sequenced from one sample in a study of control samples from healthy donors and cancer patients. Measured with immunoSEQ multiplex PCR; TCRdb has only the in-frame clones, and not every one. Of 80,000 or so clones detected, over 85% appear once; the ten largest clones hold 4.5% to 7%. Sequenced input: blood. The receptors originated from a man between 45 and 60 years old in good health.

The chain carries TRBV19 and TRBJ1-4; D gene unclear. Between the trimmed V and J ends, which lost 6 bases and 3 bases, there was a span of 14 bases. Germline V gives CDR1 LNHDA, CDR2 SQIVND (reference sequence). This CDR3 spans 15 amino acids. CDR3 DNA: TGTGCCAGTAGAATATGGGATCGGGCTAATGAAAAACTGTTTTTT. Amino acids: CASRIWDRANEKLFF.

This clone was counted once. The chain carries TRBV7-9 and TRBJ2-1; 7 nucleotides agree with TRBD1. V dropped 2 bases and J dropped 7; count of bases not matched to a gene: 11. Germline CDR1 is SEHNR and CDR2 is FQNEAQ (reference sequence). This CDR3 has 16 residues. The DNA for the CDR3 is TGTGCCAGCAGCTTAAGATACAGGGGAGAGGGGAATGAGCAGTTCTTC. It is translated as CASSLRYRGEGNEQFF.

The J gene is TRBJ2-5, the V gene TRBV5-8; the match to TRBD1 covers 8 bases. The ends lost 4 bases at V and 0 bases at J; junction bases unmatched: 2. Germline lookup yields CDR1 SGHTS and CDR2 YDEGEE. The CDR3 spans 14 residues. The CDR3 reads CASSRTGNQETQYF. CDR3 in DNA: TGTGCCAGCAGCCGGACAGGGAACCAAGAGACCCAGTACTTC.

V is TRBV5-1 and J is TRBJ2-7; D possibly corresponds to TRBD1 (5 bases). Germline V gene data show CDR1 as SGHRS and CDR2 as YFSETQ. The CDR3 loop spans 16 amino acids. V was cut by 5 bases and J by 2 bases, with 20 bases left in between. CDR3 protein: CASRGQGGLSTYEQYF. The CDR3 DNA sequence: TGCGCCAGCAGGGGGCAAGGCGGTTTAAGCACCTACGAGCAGTACTTC.

The chain employs TRBV11-2 and TRBJ1-5; D is possibly TRBD1 (6 bases). The CDR3 spans 15 residues. Germline values: CDR1 SGHAT, CDR2 FQNNGV. V was shortened by 0 bases and J by 7 bases, with 13 bases between the two germline ends. The CDR3 region is CASSLEPTGNQPQHF. The CDR3 DNA follows: TGTGCCAGCAGCTTAGAGCCCACAGGGAACCAGCCCCAGCATTTT.

The chain joins TRBV13 to TRBJ2-7; D perhaps matches TRBD2 (6 bases). CDR1 and CDR2 from the germline V gene are PRHDT and FYEKMQ (reference sequence). The CDR3 length is 14 residues. Trimming took 1 base from V and 2 from J, leaving 9 bases between them. Here the CDR3 DNA reads TGTGCCAGCAGCTTAGAGGCGGGGACCTACGAGCAGTACTTC. It codes for CASSLEAGTYEQYF.

The chain links TRBV30 to TRBJ1-1, with a tentative D call TRBD1 (5 bases). Per germline, CDR1 GTSNPN and CDR2 SVGIG (reference sequence). The length of the CDR3 is 12 residues. The germline V and J ends were trimmed by 1 base and 8 bases, with 11 bases remaining between them. CDR3 sequence reads: CAWSGGPTEAFF. Written as DNA, the CDR3 is TGTGCCTGGAGTGGGGGCCCGACGGAAGCTTTCTTT.

This clone was counted ten times or more. This chain joins TRBV19 and TRBJ1-5; TRBD1 might be the D (6 bases). V shed 2 bases and J shed 7 bases, with 12 bases lying between them. Germline V gives CDR1 LNHDA, CDR2 SQIVND (reference sequence). The CDR3 spans 14 residues. The CDR3 protein is CASSIRGLGQPQHF. DNA of the CDR3: TGTGCCAGTAGTATAAGGGGGTTGGGCCAGCCCCAGCATTTT.

The gene calls are TRBV30 and TRBJ1-2; tentative D call: TRBD1 (6 bases). V was cut by 6 bases and J by 2 bases, with 13 bases left in between. Germline lookup yields CDR1 GTSNPN and CDR2 SVGIG (reference sequence). This CDR3 is built from 13 residues. The CDR3 loop is CACLGGINYGYTF. As DNA, the CDR3 is TGTGCCTGTTTAGGGGGAATAAACTATGGCTACACCTTC.

The chain combines TRBV3-1 (or the pseudogene TRBV3-2) with TRBJ1-3; the D gene is possibly TRBD1 (5 bases). The CDR3 length is 18 residues. Trimming stripped 4 bases from V and 0 bases from J, with 19 bases between. Germline V gene sequence: CDR1 LGHDT, CDR2 YNNKEL (reference sequence). In DNA, the CDR3 is TGTGCCAGCAGCCCCCGACAGTCCAACCAATTCTCTGGAAACACCATATATTTT. This sequence encodes CASSPRQSNQFSGNTIYF.

The chain joins TRBV29-1 to TRBJ1-2; D is possibly TRBD1 (5 bases). This CDR3 contains 13 residues. Trimming removed 7 bases at V and 3 bases at J, with 15 bases between. CDR1 is SQVTM, CDR2 ANQGSEA, per germline. CDR3 amino acids: CSADLGGYYGYTF. CDR3 bases: TGCAGCGCCGACCTGGGGGGGTACTATGGCTACACCTTC.

The chain joins TRBV11-2 to TRBJ2-2, with 11 bases matching TRBD2. J was trimmed by 7 bases and V by 1 base; bases with no gene match: 8. Germline values: CDR1 SGHAT, CDR2 FQNNGV. This CDR3 is 17 amino acids long. The CDR3 loop is CASSLGGASGRSGELFF. Written as DNA, the CDR3 is TGTGCCAGCAGCTTAGGGGGGGCTAGCGGGAGGAGCGGGGAGCTGTTTTTT.

The chain carries TRBV4-1 and TRBJ2-3; D is perhaps TRBD2 (6 bases). The CDR3 totals 17 residues. The V gene lost 2 bases and the J gene lost 4 bases, with 19 bases spanning the gap. Germline values: CDR1 MGHRA, CDR2 YSYEKL. The chain's CDR3 is CASSQTPGGAFADTQYF. The CDR3, as DNA: TGCGCCAGCAGCCAAACCCCCGGGGGAGCATTCGCAGATACGCAGTATTTT.

The rearrangement links TRBV27 to TRBJ1-2; D unclear. CDR3 length equals 16 residues. CDR1 MNHEY and CDR2 SMNVEV come from the germline V gene (reference sequence). V was trimmed by 2 bases and J by 0 bases, leaving 13 bases between them. The CDR3 reads CASSLTPNRANYGYTF. The CDR3 nucleotides are TGTGCCAGCAGTTTAACCCCAAATCGAGCTAACTATGGCTACACCTTC.

The chain has TRBV20-1 and TRBJ2-1, with 7 bases fitting TRBD1. This CDR3 spans 12 amino acids. After removal of 3 bases from V and 6 bases from J, the junction contained 2 bases not matched to a gene. Germline assignment: CDR1 DFQATT and CDR2 SNEGSKA (reference sequence). CDR3 sequence reads: CSASRTGNEQFF. The CDR3, as DNA: TGCAGTGCTAGTCGGACAGGCAATGAGCAGTTCTTC.

The CDR3 DNA reads TGTGCCAGCTCACCACCGTATAGCAATCAGCCCCAGCATTTT. Amino acid sequence: CASSPPYSNQPQHF. The chain couples TRBV18 to TRBJ1-5; D not certain. The CDR3 is 14 amino acids. Trimming cost V 0 bases and J 0 bases, with 3 bases left between them. CDR1 and CDR2 from the germline V gene are KGHSH and LQKENI.

The chain joins TRBV2 to TRBJ1-2; D uncertain. V was shortened by 4 bases and J by 4 bases, with 13 bases between the two germline ends. The CDR3 sequence is 14 residues long. The V gene's germline CDR1 is SNHLY and CDR2 FYNNEI. For the CDR3, the DNA is TGTGCCAGCAGTGGAAAAGGGAGCTTCTATGGCTACACCTTC. It is translated as CASSGKGSFYGYTF.

This clone was seen a few times. This chain connects TRBV6-5 to TRBJ1-5; tentatively, D is TRBD1 (5 bases). The CDR3 length is 13 residues. Germline V gene sequence: CDR1 MNHEY, CDR2 SVGAGI. Trimming shortened V by 10 bases and J by 5 bases, and 15 bases separated the two germline ends. The CDR3 DNA is TGTGCCACAGGAGTGGGACTTGATCAGCCCCAGCATTTT. Its translation: CATGVGLDQPQHF.

The CDR3 region is CASSFARDNSPLHF. The CDR3 bases are TGTGCCAGCAGTTTCGCCAGGGACAATTCACCCCTCCACTTT. This chain connects TRBV27 to TRBJ1-6, with D maybe TRBD1 (5 bases). Looked up from germline, CDR1 is MNHEY and CDR2 is SMNVEV (reference sequence). The CDR3 is 14 amino acids. The ends were cut back, 3 bases at V and 7 bases at J, with 10 bases in the middle.

J is TRBJ2-3 and V is TRBV27; 10 bases are shared with TRBD2. The CDR3 covers 16 residues. CDR1 is MNHEY, CDR2 SMNVEV, per germline (reference sequence). Unmatched junction bases numbered 5, after V lost 4 bases and J lost 1 base. This chain's CDR3 is CASSSGLAVGTDTQYF. The DNA of the CDR3 is TGTGCCAGCAGTTCTGGACTAGCGGTAGGCACAGATACGCAGTATTTT.

The chain combines TRBV6-1 with TRBJ1-1; D not certain. Trimming took off 6 bases at V and 4 bases at J, with 12 bases between the two ends. CDR1 and CDR2 (germline): MNHNS, SASEGT. The CDR3 consists of 13 residues. The DNA of the CDR3 is TGTGCCAGCAGCCCCCCCTTGGGCACTGAAGCTTTCTTT. Protein product: CASSPPLGTEAFF.

The gene calls are TRBV2 and TRBJ1-1; D is possibly TRBD1 (5 bases). The CDR3 has 16 amino acids. V gave up 4 bases and J gave up 4 bases, with 19 bases separating them. Germline loops: CDR1 SNHLY, CDR2 FYNNEI. CDR3 loop: CASSAPEGRGGTEAFF. The DNA of the CDR3 is TGTGCCAGCAGTGCTCCGGAAGGCCGCGGGGGCACTGAAGCTTTCTTT. Complete variable domain (other parts from reference TRBV2 and TRBJ1-1): EPEVTQTPSHQVTQMGQEVILRCVPISNHLYFYWYRQILGQKVEFLVSFYNNEISEKSEIFDDQFSVERPDGSNFTLKIRSTKLEDSAMYFCASSAPEGRGGTEAFFGQGTRLTVV.

As DNA, the CDR3 is TGTGCCAGCAGCTCCGGACAGGATACGCAGTATTTT. Translation: CASSSGQDTQYF. The rearrangement joins TRBV7-9 to TRBJ2-3; a weak D match, TRBD1 (6 bases). The germline V gene encodes CDR1 SEHNR and CDR2 FQNEAQ (reference sequence). Trimming stripped 4 bases from V and 6 bases from J, with 8 bases between. The CDR3 length is 12 residues.